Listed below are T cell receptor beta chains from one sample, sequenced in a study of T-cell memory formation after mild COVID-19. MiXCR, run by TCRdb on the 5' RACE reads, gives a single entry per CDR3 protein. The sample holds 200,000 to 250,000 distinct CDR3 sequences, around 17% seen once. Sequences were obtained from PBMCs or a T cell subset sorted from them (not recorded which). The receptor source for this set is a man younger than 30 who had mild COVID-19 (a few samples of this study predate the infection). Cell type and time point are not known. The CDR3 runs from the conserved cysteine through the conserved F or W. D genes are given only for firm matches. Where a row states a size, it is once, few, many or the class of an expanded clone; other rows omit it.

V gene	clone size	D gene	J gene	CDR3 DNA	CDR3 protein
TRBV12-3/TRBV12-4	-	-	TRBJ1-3	TGTGCCAGCAGTTTTGGTGTCTCTGGAAACACCATATATTTT	CASSFGVSGNTIYF
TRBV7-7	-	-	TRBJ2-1	TGTGCCAGCAGCTTAGCCTACAATGAGCAGTTCTTC	CASSLAYNEQFF
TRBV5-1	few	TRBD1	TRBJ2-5	TGCGCCAGCAGCGGCGGACAGGGGGCATTAGAGACCCAGTACTTC	CASSGGQGALETQYF
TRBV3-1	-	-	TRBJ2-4	TGTGCCAGCAGAAGAGCCGGTGATTACATTCAGTACTTC	CASRRAGDYIQYF
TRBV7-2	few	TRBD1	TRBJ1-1	TGTGCCAGCAGAACGGGACAGAGGAACACTGAAGCTTTCTTT	CASRTGQRNTEAFF
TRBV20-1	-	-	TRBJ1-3	TGCAGTGCTAGAGATCGGAGGCGGGGCATCATCGGAAACACCATATATTTT	CSARDRRRGIIGNTIYF
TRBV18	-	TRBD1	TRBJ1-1	TGTGCCAGCTCACCACCCGAGACAGGGGTAAGGGCTTTCTTT	CASSPPETGVRAFF
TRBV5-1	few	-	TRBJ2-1	TGCGCCAGCAGCCCCGTCCTGACCCGATACAATGAGCAGTTCTTC	CASSPVLTRYNEQFF
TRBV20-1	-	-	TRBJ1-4	TGCAGTGCGCCTAGGGAGGGGATTGACGAAAAACTGTTTTTT	CSAPREGIDEKLFF
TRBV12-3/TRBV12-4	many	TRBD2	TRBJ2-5	TGTGCCAGCAGCTTAGCGGGGGGGCGAGAGACCCAGTACTTC	CASSLAGGRETQYF
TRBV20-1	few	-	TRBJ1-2	TGCAGTGGTGGAGGGCTGGCTGGCTACACCTTC	CSGGGLAGYTF
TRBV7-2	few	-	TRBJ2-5	TGTGCCAGCGGTTTCGGGGGGCAGGGGGAGACCCAGTACTTC	CASGFGGQGETQYF
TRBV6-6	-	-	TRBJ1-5	TGTGCCAGCAGGAAGGACAGCGTAGATAGCAATCAGCCCCAGCATTTT	CASRKDSVDSNQPQHF
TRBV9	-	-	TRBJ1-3	TGTGCCAGCAGCCTCGAAGGGCTTTCCTCTGGAAACACCATATATTTT	CASSLEGLSSGNTIYF
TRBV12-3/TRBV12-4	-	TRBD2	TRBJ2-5	TGTGCCAGCAGTTCATCGGGACTAGCGGGCCGTGTGACCCAGTACTTC	CASSSSGLAGRVTQYF
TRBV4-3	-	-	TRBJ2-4	TGCGCCAGCAGCCCGAGACAGATAGCCAAAAACATTCAGTACTTC	CASSPRQIAKNIQYF
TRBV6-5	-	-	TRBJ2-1	TGTGCCAGCAGTTACTCGAGGCGTCAGTCTTTCTACAATGAGCAGTTCTTC	CASSYSRRQSFYNEQFF
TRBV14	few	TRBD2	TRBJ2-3	TGTGCCAGCAGCCACGCGGGGGTCGTGAATACGCAGTATTTT	CASSHAGVVNTQYF
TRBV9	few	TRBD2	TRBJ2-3	TGTGCCAGCAGCGTGACTAGCGGGGTGATCCACACACACAGGGATACGCAGTATTTT	CASSVTSGVIHTHRDTQYF
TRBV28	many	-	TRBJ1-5	TGTGCCAGCAGTTTGGCAGGGCATCAGCCCCAGCATTTT	CASSLAGHQPQHF
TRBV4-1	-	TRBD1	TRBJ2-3	TGCGCCAGCAGCCAAGACAGGGACAGACTACCCAGGCGTACGCAGTATTTT	CASSQDRDRLPRRTQYF
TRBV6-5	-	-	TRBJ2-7	TGTGCCAGCAGTTACTCGCTGGGGGGGCCCTACGAGCAGTACTTC	CASSYSLGGPYEQYF
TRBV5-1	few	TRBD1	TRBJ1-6	TGCGCCAGCGGACAGGATCTGAATTCACCCCTCCACTTT	CASGQDLNSPLHF
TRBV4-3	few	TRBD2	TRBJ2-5	TGCGCCAGCAGCCAAGATCCCCTTGGGGGGGGTGGCCAAGAGACCCAGTACTTC	CASSQDPLGGGGQETQYF
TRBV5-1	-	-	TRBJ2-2	TGCGCCAGCAGCTTTCCCGACAGGAGCACCGGGGAGCTGTTTTTT	CASSFPDRSTGELFF
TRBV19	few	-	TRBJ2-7	TGTGCCAGTAGCGGACAGCCGAGCTCCTACGAGCAGTACTTC	CASSGQPSSYEQYF
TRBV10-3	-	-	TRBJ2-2	TGTGCCGCAGGACGGGGGGCCGACACCGGGGAGCTGTTTTTT	CAAGRGADTGELFF
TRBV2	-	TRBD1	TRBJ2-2	TGTGCCAGCACCCAGCTACAGGGGGCCAGTGGGGAGCTGTTTTTT	CASTQLQGASGELFF
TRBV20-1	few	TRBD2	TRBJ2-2	TGCAGTGCTAGAGATAGAACTAGCGGGTACACCGGGGAGCTGTTTTTT	CSARDRTSGYTGELFF
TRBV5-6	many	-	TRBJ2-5	TGTGCCAGCAGCTTGGACCGACAGGAAGAGACCCAGTACTTC	CASSLDRQEETQYF
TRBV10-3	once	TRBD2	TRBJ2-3	TGTGCCATCAGTGAGGGGACTAGCGGCACAGATACGCAGTATTTT	CAISEGTSGTDTQYF
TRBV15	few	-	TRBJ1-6	TGTGCCACCAGCACACCTAGTAGGGCCCTCCACTTT	CATSTPSRALHF
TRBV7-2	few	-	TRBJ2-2	TGTGCCAGCAGCTTAGCGACTAGAACCGGGGAGCTGTTTTTT	CASSLATRTGELFF
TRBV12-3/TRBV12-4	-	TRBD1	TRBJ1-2	TGTGCCAGCAGAGGGACAGGCCTTAACTATGGCTACACCTTC	CASRGTGLNYGYTF
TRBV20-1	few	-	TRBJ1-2	TGCAGTGCTAGAGATGCTCGGGTCTATGGCTACACCTTC	CSARDARVYGYTF
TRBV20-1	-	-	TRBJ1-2	TGCAGTGCTAGTATGCAGGGGCCGAACTATGGCTACACCTTC	CSASMQGPNYGYTF
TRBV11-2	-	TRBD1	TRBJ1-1	TGTGCCAGCAGACAAGGACAGGGCATGAACACTGAAGCTTTCTTT	CASRQGQGMNTEAFF
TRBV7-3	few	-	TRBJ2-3	TGTGCCAGCAGCGCTTTCGGGGGTAGCACAGATACGCAGTATTTT	CASSAFGGSTDTQYF
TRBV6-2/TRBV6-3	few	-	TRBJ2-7	TGTGCCAGCAGTTACGAGTCCGGGACCCTTTACGAGCAGTACTTC	CASSYESGTLYEQYF
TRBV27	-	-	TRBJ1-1	TGTGCCGCCGCTCGGGTCGCGGGCTCTGAAGCTTTCTTT	CAAARVAGSEAFF
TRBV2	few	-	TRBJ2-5	TGTGCCAGCAGTCCCCGTCCAAGGAGGGAGACCCAGTACTTC	CASSPRPRRETQYF
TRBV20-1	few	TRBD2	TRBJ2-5	TGCAGTCTCGCCCGGGGGGGAAGGGTGACCCAGTACTTC	CSLARGGRVTQYF
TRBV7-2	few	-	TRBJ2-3	TGTGCCAGCAGCGCAGGACCTGATGTAGATACGCAGTATTTT	CASSAGPDVDTQYF
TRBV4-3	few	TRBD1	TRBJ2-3	TGCGCCAGCAGCCAAGGGGGGACAGGGGTTTGGTCGTCGGCAGATACGCAGTATTTT	CASSQGGTGVWSSADTQYF
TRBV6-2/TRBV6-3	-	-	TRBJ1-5	TGTGCCAGCAGTTACGATGGTTATAGCAATCAGCCCCAGCATTTT	CASSYDGYSNQPQHF
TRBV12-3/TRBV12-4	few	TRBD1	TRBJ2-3	TGTGCCAGCAGTCCCCCAGGGGGTAGGGCAGATACGCAGTATTTT	CASSPPGGRADTQYF
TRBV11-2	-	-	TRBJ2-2	TGTGCCAGCAGCTTAGTCGGGCCCCACACCGGGGAGCTGTTTTTT	CASSLVGPHTGELFF
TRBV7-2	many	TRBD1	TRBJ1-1	TGTGCCAGCAGCCTTCAGGGGGGAATGAACACTGAAGCTTTCTTT	CASSLQGGMNTEAFF
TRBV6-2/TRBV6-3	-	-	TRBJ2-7	TGTGCCAGCAGCCCGCAGGGGTCTTACGAGCAGTACTTC	CASSPQGSYEQYF
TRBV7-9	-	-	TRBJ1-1	TGTGCCAGCAGCAAGGCGGCGGCGGAAACTGAAGCTTTCTTT	CASSKAAAETEAFF
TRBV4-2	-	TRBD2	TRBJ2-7	TGTGCCAGCAGCCAACTTTTTACTAGCGGGGTAGTCTACGAGCAGTACTTC	CASSQLFTSGVVYEQYF
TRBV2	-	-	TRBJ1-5	TGTGCCAGCAGTGAAATTGGGACGAGACAACAGCCCCAGCATTTT	CASSEIGTRQQPQHF
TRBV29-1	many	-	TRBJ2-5	TGCAGCGTTGTGCCAGGCCAAGAGACCCAGTACTTC	CSVVPGQETQYF